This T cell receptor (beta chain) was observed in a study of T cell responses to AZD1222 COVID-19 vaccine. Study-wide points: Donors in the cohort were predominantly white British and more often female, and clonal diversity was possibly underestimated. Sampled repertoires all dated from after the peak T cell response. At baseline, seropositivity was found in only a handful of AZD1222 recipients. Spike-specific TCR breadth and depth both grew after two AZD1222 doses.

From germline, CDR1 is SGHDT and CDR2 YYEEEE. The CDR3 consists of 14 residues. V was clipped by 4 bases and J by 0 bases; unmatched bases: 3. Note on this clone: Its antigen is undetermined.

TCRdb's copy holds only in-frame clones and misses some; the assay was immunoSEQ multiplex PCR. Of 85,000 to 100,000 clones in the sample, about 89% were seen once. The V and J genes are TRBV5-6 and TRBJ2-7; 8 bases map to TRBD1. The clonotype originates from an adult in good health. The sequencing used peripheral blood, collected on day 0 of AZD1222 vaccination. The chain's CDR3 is CASSRQGTSYEQYF. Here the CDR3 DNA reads TGTGCCAGCAGCCGACAGGGGACCTCCTACGAGCAGTACTTC.